Listed here are 14 T cell receptor beta chains from one sample, sequenced in a study of CD8 T cells in Susac syndrome. Reverse transcription of about 0.5 to 1 ug RNA used random hexamers. From the immunoSEQ multiplex PCR reads, TCRdb called clonotypes with MiXCR, one entry per CDR3 protein. Here the sample spans 150,000 to 200,000 distinct CDR3 sequences, more than 90% being singletons. Specimen: CD4+ T cells from PBMCs. These receptors were obtained from a human donor with multiple sclerosis.

The gene calls are TRBV20-1 and TRBJ2-7; 9 bases fit TRBD1. The CDR3 runs 11 residues. Germline V lookup: CDR1 DFQATT, CDR2 SNEGSKA (reference sequence). The junction had 2 bases not matched to a gene; V was cut back by 5 bases and J by 6 bases. CDR3 bases: TGCAGTGCTCGGACAGGGGTCGAGCAGTACTTC. Amino acids: CSARTGVEQYF.

J is TRBJ2-7 and V is TRBV20-1; D assignment may be TRBD1 or TRBD2 (6 bases each). This CDR3 comprises 11 residues. The germline V gene encodes CDR1 DFQATT and CDR2 SNEGSKA (reference sequence). The ends were cut back, 4 bases at V and 9 bases at J, with 13 bases in the middle. The CDR3 region has the DNA TGCAGTGCTACCGACAGGCGGGGGCAGTACTTC. Translated, it gives CSATDRRGQYF.

The rearrangement uses TRBV20-1 and TRBJ1-1; D is unresolved. CDR3 size: 11 residues. Germline loops: CDR1 DFQATT, CDR2 SNEGSKA (reference sequence). The CDR3 DNA reads TGCAGAGTATTGATGGGCAGCAGGGCTTTCTTT. It is translated as CRVLMGSRAFF.

The chain recombines TRBV2 with TRBJ2-3, with 8 bases lining up with TRBD1. Germline CDR1 is SNHLY and CDR2 is FYNNEI. The CDR3 length is 13 residues. J was trimmed by 3 bases and V by 6 bases; bases with no gene match: 2. The CDR3 nucleotides read TGTGCCAGCAGCCGACAGGGGACAGATACGCAGTATTTT. Its protein product is CASSRQGTDTQYF. The whole variable domain, filled in from reference TRBV2 and TRBJ2-3, reads EPEVTQTPSHQVTQMGQEVILRCVPISNHLYFYWYRQILGQKVEFLVSFYNNEISEKSEIFDDQFSVERPDGSNFTLKIRSTKLEDSAMYFCASSRQGTDTQYFGPGTRLTVL.

This clonotype was recorded a few times. V gene TRBV30 combines with J gene TRBJ1-2, with TRBD1 matching over 7 bases. The CDR3 is made up of 12 amino acids. Germline V gene sequence: CDR1 GTSNPN, CDR2 SVGIG (reference sequence). J gave up 8 bases and V 5 bases, and 8 bases lay outside the gene matches. CDR3 residues: CAWQGDLEGYTF. The CDR3 nucleotides read TGTGCCTGGCAGGGGGATTTGGAGGGCTACACCTTC.

The chain is built from TRBV18 and TRBJ1-1; TRBD1 is a possible D gene (5 bases). The length of the CDR3 is 14 residues. Germline V gene sequence: CDR1 KGHSH, CDR2 LQKENI. Trimming removed 0 bases from V and 5 bases from J, with 10 bases in between. CDR3 region: CASSPPQGGTEAFF. As DNA, the CDR3 is TGTGCCAGCTCACCACCGCAGGGCGGGACTGAAGCTTTCTTT.

The chain couples TRBV5-1 to TRBJ2-5; 15 nucleotides agree with TRBD2. Germline values: CDR1 SGHRS, CDR2 YFSETQ. V was clipped by 4 bases and J by 1 base; unmatched bases: 8. This CDR3 is built from 18 residues. CDR3 DNA: TGCGCCAGCAGCCCCGGGACTAGCGGGGGGCGCCCCCAAGAGACCCAGTACTTC. This encodes CASSPGTSGGRPQETQYF.

The rearrangement uses TRBV4-1 and TRBJ2-1, with D unresolved. V lost 1 base, J lost 7 bases, and 17 bases lay in between. CDR3 size: 16 residues. From germline, CDR1 is MGHRA and CDR2 YSYEKL. The CDR3 DNA reads as TGCGCCAGCAGCCAAGGAATTGGTCTGGACGGAAATGAGCAGTTCTTC. Its protein is CASSQGIGLDGNEQFF.

V usage is TRBV7-9 and J usage is TRBJ2-7, with D uncertain. Trimming stripped 3 bases from V and 3 bases from J, with 18 bases between. This CDR3 comprises 16 residues. Germline CDR1 reads SEHNR; CDR2 reads FQNEAQ (reference sequence). CDR3 bases: TGTGCCAGCAGCTTCCCCGGGCCTCAAGGCGACTACGAGCAGTACTTC. This translates into CASSFPGPQGDYEQYF.

This sequence joins TRBV7-3 and TRBJ2-1, with 10 bases aligning to TRBD2. Germline CDR1 reads SGHTA; CDR2 reads FQGTGA. The ends lost 2 bases at V and 5 bases at J; junction bases unmatched: 3. The CDR3 is 15 residues long. For the CDR3, the DNA is TGTGCCAGCAGCTTAGGGACTAGCGATCACAATGAGCAGTTCTTC. It codes for CASSLGTSDHNEQFF. Full variable domain (missing parts from reference TRBV7-3 and TRBJ2-1): GAGVSQTPSNKVTEKGKYVELRCDPISGHTALYWYRQSLGQGPEFLIYFQGTGAADDSGLPNDRFFAVRPEGSVSTLKIQRTERGDSAVYLCASSLGTSDHNEQFFGPGTRLTVL.

The V gene is TRBV18, the J gene TRBJ2-1; D tentatively fits TRBD1 or TRBD2 (5 bases each). The CDR3 is 13 amino acids. Per the germline V gene, CDR1 is KGHSH and CDR2 is LQKENI. V lost 8 bases and J 5 bases, leaving 13 bases between the germline ends. The CDR3 sequence: CASGYGTDNEQFF. The DNA of the CDR3 is TGTGCCAGCGGGTACGGGACGGACAATGAGCAGTTCTTC.

This sequence joins TRBV5-1 and TRBJ1-5, with TRBD1 matching over 9 bases. Germline trimming cut 4 bases from V and 8 bases from J; bases unmatched to any gene: 10. CDR1 and CDR2 from the germline V gene are SGHRS and YFSETQ. The CDR3 consists of 15 residues. The CDR3 DNA reads as TGCGCCAGCAGCGTGGCGGGACAGGGACCAGAGCCCCAGCATTTT. Its translation: CASSVAGQGPEPQHF.

In its sample, this clonotype was seen a few times. The genes are TRBV30 and TRBJ1-2; D not resolved. Trimming took off 2 bases at V and 1 base at J, with 8 bases between the two ends. Germline CDR1 reads GTSNPN; CDR2 reads SVGIG (reference sequence). This CDR3 is 13 amino acids long. The CDR3, as DNA: TGTGCCTGGAGTCCGTCCCTTAACTATGGCTACACCTTC. It yields the protein CAWSPSLNYGYTF. Full variable domain (remainder filled in from reference TRBV30 and TRBJ1-2): SQTIHQWPATLVQPVGSPLSLECTVEGTSNPNLYWYRQAAGRGLQLLFYSVGIGQISSEVPQNLSASRPQDRQFILSSKKLLLSDSGFYLCAWSPSLNYGYTFGSGTRLTVV.

This chain connects TRBV12-3 or TRBV12-4 to TRBJ2-7; 8 bases fit TRBD1. The CDR3 is 15 amino acids. Trimming at V came to 4 bases and at J to 2 bases, leaving 7 bases not matched to a gene. CDR3 loop: CASSSQTGAPYEQYF. As DNA, the CDR3 is TGTGCCAGCAGTTCCCAGACAGGGGCTCCCTACGAGCAGTACTTC.